This TCR beta chain comes out of a study of human T cells and chemical hapten exposure. On the study more broadly: Small pooled library volume differences mainly caused per-sample TCR yield variation. Study outcomes and limitations: TCRs above 1 in 1000 frequency did not change with DPC sensitization.

The time point denotes: healthy volunteer bleed at 6 weeks. Total RNA was extracted from unfractionated whole blood. Germline loops: CDR1 DFQATT, CDR2 SNEGSKA (reference sequence). CDR3 length: 13 residues. The V end lost 0 bases, the J end lost 2 bases, and 7 bases lay between the germline ends. In the original workflow: The number of TCRs in each sample had a median of approximately 96,000 and spanned about 23,224 to 690,600. One entry per CDR3 protein, called by TCRdb with MiXCR from the RACE reads. These V and J calls rely on TCRdb rather than the paper's analysis. The sample records 35,000 to 50,000 distinct CDR3 sequences, around 3.4% being singletons. This clonotype was counted at least ten times. Its antigen is still unknown.

The sample was whole blood. This receptor was identified in a human donor in good health. Some clones in this sample may be carry-over from other donors' samples. The chain is built from TRBV20-1 and TRBJ2-5; D remains ambiguous. The CDR3 DNA reads as TGCAGTGCTAGAGATGACTGGCAAGAGACCCAGTACTTC. It encodes CSARDDWQETQYF.